This T cell receptor (beta chain) was recorded in a study of PD-1 blockade in classical Hodgkin lymphoma. Overall study: It was nivolumab at 3 mg/kg, given intravenously every 2 weeks, that patients received.

Germline CDR1 and CDR2: MDHEN and SYDVKM. The CDR3 has 12 amino acids. V gave up 7 bases and J gave up 2 bases, with 9 bases separating them. In every patient, relapse followed autologous stem cell transplantation, while exposure to brentuximab vedotin differed. This clone is deemed medium-sized. TCRdb keeps only in-frame clones here, not all; method: immunoSEQ multiplex PCR. The sample shows about 50,000 clones, 65% to 85% of them seen only once. This chain connects TRBV28 to TRBJ2-7; D is perhaps TRBD1 (5 bases). The sequences come from peripheral blood mononuclear cells (PBMCs), collected at baseline. The sequence came from a human donor with classical Hodgkin lymphoma. The CDR3 reads CASTPGTYEQYF. The CDR3 nucleotides read TGTGCCAGCACCCCAGGGACCTACGAGCAGTACTTC.